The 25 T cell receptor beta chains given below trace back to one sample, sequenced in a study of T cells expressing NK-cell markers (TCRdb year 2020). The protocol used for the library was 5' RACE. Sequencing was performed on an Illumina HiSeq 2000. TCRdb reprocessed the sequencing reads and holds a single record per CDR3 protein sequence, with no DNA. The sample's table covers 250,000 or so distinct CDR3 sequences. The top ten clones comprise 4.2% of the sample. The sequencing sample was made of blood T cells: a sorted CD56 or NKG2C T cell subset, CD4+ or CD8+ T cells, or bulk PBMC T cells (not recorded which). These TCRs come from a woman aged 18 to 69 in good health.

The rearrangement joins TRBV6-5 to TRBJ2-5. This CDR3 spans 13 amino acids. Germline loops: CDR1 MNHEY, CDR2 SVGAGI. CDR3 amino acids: CASSYQYQETQYF.

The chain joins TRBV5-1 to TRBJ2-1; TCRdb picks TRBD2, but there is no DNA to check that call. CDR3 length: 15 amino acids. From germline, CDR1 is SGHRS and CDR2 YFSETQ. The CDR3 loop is CASSRTSGGNNEQFF.

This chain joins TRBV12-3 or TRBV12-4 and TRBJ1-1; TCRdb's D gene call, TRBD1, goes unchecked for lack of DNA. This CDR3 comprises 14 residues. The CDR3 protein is CASRNDRVNTEAFF.

CDR3 region: CSVEARFGTYTDTQYF. The chain couples TRBV29-1 to TRBJ2-3. The CDR3 spans 16 residues. The germline CDR1 and CDR2 sequences are SQVTM and ANQGSEA.

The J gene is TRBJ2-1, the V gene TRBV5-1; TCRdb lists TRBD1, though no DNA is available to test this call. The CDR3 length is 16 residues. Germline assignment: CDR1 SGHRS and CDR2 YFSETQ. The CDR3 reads CASSLEGQGAGNEQFF.

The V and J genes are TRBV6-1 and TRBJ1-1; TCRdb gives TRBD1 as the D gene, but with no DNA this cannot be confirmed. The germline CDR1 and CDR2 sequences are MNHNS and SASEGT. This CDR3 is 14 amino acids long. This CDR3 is CASTLDSWGTEAFF.

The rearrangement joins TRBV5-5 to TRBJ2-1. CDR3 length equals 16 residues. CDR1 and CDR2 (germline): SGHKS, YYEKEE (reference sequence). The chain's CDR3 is CASSLVVVPTSNEQFF.

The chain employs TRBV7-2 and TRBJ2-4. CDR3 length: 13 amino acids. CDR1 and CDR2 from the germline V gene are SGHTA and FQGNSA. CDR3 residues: CASSLASKNIQYF.

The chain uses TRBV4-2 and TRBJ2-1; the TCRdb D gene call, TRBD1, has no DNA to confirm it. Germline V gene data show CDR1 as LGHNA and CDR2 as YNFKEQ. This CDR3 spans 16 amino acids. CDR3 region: CASGSGSHSSYNEQFF.

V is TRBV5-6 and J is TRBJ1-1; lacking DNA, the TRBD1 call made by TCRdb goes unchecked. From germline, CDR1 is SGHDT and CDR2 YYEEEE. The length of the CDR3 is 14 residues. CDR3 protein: CASSFIDRAAEAFF.

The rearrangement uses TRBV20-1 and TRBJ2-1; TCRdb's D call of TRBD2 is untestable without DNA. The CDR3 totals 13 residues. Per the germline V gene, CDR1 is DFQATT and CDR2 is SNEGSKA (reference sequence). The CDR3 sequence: CSAREPPVDEQFF.

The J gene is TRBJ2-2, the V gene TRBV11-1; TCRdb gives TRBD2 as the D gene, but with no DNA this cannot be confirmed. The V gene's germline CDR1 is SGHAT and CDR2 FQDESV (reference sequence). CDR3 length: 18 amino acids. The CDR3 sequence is CASSQQNSGVLNTGELFF.

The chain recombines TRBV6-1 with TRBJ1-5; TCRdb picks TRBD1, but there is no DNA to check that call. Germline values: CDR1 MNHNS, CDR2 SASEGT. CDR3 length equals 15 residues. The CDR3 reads CASSPRGYSNQPQHF.

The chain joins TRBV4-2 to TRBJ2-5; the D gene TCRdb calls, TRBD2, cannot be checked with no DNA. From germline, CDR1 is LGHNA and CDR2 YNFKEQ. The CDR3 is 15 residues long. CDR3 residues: CASSQEAGNAETQYF.

The CDR3 sequence: CSVSGQDNSEQYF. The chain links TRBV29-1 to TRBJ2-7. The length of the CDR3 is 13 residues. From germline, CDR1 is SQVTM and CDR2 ANQGSEA.

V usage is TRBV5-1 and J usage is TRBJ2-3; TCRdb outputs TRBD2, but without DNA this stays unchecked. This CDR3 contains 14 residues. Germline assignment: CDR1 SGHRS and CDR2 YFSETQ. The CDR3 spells CASNPWGGTDTQYF.

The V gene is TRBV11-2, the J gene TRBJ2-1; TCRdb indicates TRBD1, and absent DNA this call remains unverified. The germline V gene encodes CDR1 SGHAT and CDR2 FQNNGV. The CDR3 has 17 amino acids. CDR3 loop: CASSFGVRADSYNEQFF.

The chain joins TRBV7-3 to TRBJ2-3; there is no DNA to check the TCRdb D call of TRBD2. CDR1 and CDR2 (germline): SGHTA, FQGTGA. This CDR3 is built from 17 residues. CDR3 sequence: CASSATGSGPTTDTQYF. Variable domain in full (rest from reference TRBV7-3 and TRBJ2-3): GAGVSQTPSNKVTEKGKYVELRCDPISGHTALYWYRQSLGQGPEFLIYFQGTGAADDSGLPNDRFFAVRPEGSVSTLKIQRTERGDSAVYLCASSATGSGPTTDTQYFGPGTRLTVL.

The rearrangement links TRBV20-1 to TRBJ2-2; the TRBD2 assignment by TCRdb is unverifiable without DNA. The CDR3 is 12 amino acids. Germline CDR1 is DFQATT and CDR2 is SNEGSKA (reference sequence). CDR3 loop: CSARTGPGELFF.

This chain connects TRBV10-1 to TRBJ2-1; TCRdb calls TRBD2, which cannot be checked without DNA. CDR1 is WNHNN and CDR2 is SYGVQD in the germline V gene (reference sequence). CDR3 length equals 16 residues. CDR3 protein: CASSEPVAGGTNEQFF.

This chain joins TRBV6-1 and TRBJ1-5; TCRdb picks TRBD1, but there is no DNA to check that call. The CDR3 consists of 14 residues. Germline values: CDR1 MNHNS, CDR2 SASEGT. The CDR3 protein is CATSSQGSVQPQHF.

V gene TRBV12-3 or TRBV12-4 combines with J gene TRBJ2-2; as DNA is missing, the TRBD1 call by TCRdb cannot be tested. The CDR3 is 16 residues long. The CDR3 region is CASSLGRTGDTGELFF.

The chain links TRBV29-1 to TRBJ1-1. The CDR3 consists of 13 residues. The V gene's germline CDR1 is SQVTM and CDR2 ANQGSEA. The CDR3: CSVVTAMNTEAFF.

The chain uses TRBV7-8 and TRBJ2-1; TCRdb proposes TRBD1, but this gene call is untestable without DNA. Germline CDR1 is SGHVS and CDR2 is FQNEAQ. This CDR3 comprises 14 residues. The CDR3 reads CASILQGAHNEQFF.

The CDR3 region is CAWSLGTGELFF. The J gene is TRBJ2-2, the V gene TRBV30. The CDR3 length is 12 residues. Germline CDR1 is GTSNPN and CDR2 is SVGIG (reference sequence).